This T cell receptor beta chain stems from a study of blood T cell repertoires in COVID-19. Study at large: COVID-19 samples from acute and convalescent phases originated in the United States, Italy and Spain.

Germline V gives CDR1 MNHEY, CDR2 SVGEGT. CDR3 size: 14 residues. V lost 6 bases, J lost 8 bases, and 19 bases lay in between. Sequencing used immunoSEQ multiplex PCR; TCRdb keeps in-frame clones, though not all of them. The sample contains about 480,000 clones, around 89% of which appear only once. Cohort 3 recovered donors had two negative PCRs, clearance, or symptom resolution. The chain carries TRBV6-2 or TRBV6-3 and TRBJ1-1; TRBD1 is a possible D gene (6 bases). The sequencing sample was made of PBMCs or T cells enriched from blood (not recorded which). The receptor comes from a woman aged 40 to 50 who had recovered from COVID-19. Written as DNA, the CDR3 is TGTGCCAGCAGCCAGGGGAGGGTAACGGCCGAAGCTTTCTTT. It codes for CASSQGRVTAEAFF.